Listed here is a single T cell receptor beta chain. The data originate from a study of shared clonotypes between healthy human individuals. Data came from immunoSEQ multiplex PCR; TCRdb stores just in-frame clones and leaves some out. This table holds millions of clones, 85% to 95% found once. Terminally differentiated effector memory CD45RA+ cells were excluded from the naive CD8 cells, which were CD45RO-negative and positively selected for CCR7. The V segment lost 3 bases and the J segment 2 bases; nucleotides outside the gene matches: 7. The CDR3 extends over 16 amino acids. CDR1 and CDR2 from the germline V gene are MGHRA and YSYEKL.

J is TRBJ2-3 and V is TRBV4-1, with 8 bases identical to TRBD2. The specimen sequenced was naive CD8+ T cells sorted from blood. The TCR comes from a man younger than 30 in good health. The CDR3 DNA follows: TGCGCCAGCAGCCAGGCCGGCGGGAGGCTCACAGATACGCAGTATTTT. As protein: CASSQAGGRLTDTQYF.